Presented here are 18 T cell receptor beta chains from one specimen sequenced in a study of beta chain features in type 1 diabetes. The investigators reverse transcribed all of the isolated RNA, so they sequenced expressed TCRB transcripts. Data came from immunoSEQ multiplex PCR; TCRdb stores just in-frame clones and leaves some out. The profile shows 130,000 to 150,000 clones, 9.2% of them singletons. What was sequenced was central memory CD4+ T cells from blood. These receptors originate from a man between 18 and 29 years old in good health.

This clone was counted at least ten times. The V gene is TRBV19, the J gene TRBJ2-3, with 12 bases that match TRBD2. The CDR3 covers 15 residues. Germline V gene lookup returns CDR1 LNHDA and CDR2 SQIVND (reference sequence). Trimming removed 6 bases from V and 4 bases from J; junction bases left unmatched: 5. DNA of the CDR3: TGTGCCAGTAGGCCTAGCGGGGGGGCCGCAGATACGCAGTATTTT. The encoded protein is CASRPSGGAADTQYF. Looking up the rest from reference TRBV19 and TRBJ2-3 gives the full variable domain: DGGITQSPKYLFRKEGQNVTLSCEQNLNHDAMYWYRQDPGQGLRLIYYSQIVNDFQKGDIAEGYSVSREKKESFPLTVTSAQKNPTAFYLCASRPSGGAADTQYFGPGTRLTVL.

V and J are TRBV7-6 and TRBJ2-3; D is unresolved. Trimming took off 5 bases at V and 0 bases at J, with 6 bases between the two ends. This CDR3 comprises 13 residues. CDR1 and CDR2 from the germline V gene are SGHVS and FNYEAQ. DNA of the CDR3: TGTGCCAGCAGCGTTACTAGCACAGATACGCAGTATTTT. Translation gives CASSVTSTDTQYF.

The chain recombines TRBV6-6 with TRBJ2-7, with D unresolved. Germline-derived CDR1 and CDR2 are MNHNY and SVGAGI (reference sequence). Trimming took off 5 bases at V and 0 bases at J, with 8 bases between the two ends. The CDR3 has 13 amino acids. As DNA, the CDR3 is TGTGCCAGCAGTCCAAGCTCCTCCTACGAGCAGTACTTC. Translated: CASSPSSSYEQYF.

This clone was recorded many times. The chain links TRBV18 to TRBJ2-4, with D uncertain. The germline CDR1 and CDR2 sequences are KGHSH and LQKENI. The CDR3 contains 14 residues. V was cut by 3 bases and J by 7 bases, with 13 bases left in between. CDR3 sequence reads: CASSPSDAENIQYF. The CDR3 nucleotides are TGTGCCAGCTCACCTTCCGATGCCGAGAACATTCAGTACTTC.

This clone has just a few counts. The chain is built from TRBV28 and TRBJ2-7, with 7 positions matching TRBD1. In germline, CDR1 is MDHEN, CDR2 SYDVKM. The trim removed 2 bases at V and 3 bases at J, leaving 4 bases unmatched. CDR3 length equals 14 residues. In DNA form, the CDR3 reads TGTGCCAGCAGTTTAAGGACAGGAATCTACGAGCAGTACTTC. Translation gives CASSLRTGIYEQYF.

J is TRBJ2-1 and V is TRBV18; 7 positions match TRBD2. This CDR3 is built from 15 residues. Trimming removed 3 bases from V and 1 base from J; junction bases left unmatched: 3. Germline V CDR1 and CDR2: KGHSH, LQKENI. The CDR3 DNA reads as TGTGCCAGCTCACCTCTACTAGCGTCCTACAATGAGCAGTTCTTC. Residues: CASSPLLASYNEQFF. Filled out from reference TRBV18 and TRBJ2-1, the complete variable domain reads NAGVMQNPRHLVRRRGQEARLRCSPMKGHSHVYWYRQLPEEGLKFMVYLQKENIIDESGMPKERFSAEFPKEGPSILRIQQVVRGDSAAYFCASSPLLASYNEQFFGPGTRLTVL.

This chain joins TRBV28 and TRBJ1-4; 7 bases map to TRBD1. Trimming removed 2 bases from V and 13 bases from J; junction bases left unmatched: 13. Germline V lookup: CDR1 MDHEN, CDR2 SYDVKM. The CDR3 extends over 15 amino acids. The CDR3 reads CASSLTETGTRGLFF. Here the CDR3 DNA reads TGTGCCAGCAGTTTAACCGAGACAGGGACTCGGGGACTGTTTTTT.

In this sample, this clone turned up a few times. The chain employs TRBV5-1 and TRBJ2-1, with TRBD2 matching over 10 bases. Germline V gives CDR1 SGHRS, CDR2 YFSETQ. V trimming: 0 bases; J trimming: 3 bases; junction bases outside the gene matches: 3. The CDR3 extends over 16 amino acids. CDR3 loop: CASSLVASGGYNEQFF. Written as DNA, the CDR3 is TGCGCCAGCAGCTTGGTAGCTAGCGGGGGCTACAATGAGCAGTTCTTC.

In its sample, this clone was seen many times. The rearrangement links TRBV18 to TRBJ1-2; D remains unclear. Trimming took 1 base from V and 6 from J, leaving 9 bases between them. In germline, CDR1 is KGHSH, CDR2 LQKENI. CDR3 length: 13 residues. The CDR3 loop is CASSPQGQDGYTF. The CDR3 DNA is TGTGCCAGCTCACCACAAGGTCAGGATGGCTACACCTTC.

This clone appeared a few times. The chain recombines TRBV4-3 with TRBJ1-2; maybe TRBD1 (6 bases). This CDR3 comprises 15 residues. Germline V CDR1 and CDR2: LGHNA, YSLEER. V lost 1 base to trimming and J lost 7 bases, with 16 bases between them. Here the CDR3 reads CASSQGVGQGSGYTF. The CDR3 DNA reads TGCGCCAGCAGCCAAGGGGTCGGGCAGGGGAGTGGCTACACCTTC.

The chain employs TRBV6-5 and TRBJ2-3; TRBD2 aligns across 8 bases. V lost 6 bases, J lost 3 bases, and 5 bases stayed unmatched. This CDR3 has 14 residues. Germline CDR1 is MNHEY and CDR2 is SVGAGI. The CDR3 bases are TGTGCCAGCAGGCGCGGGGGGACTACAGATACGCAGTATTTT. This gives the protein CASRRGGTTDTQYF.

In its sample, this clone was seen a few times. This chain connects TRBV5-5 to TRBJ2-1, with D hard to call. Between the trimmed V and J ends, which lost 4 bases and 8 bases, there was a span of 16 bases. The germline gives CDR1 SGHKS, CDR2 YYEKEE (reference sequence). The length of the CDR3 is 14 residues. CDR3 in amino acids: CASSLTSSSDEQFF. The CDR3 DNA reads TGTGCCAGCAGCCTGACCTCAAGCAGCGATGAGCAGTTCTTC.

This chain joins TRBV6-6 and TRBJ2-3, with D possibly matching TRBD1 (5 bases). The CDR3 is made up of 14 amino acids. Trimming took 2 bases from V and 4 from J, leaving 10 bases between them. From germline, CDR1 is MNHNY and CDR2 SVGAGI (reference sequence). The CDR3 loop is CASSYEGAPDTQYF. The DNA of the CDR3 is TGTGCCAGCAGTTACGAAGGGGCGCCAGATACGCAGTATTTT.

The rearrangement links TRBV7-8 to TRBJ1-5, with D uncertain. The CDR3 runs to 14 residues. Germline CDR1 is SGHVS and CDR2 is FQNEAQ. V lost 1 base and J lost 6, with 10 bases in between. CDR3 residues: CASSLGSSGQPQHF. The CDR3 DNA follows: TGTGCCAGCAGCTTAGGATCCTCAGGTCAGCCCCAGCATTTT.

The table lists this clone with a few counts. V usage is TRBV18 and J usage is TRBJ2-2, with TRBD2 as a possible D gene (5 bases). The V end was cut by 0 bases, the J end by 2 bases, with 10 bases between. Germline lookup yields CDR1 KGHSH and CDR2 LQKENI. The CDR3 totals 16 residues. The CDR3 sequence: CASSPPNGVNTGELFF. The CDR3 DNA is TGTGCCAGCTCACCACCGAACGGGGTTAACACCGGGGAGCTGTTTTTT.

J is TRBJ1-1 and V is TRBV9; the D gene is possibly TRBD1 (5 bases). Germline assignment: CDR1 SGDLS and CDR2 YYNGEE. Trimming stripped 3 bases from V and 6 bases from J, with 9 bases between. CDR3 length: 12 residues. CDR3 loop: CASSAPGPEAFF. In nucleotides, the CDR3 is TGTGCCAGCAGCGCTCCAGGGCCTGAAGCTTTCTTT.

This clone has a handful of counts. Here the CDR3 reads CATSRFSGGNEQFF. CDR3 nucleotide sequence: TGTGCCACCAGCAGATTTAGCGGGGGGAATGAGCAGTTCTTC. The chain recombines TRBV15 with TRBJ2-1; 10 positions agree with TRBD2. Germline V lookup: CDR1 LNHNV, CDR2 YYDKDF (reference sequence). V was clipped by 2 bases and J by 7 bases; unmatched bases: 2. This CDR3 has 14 amino acids.

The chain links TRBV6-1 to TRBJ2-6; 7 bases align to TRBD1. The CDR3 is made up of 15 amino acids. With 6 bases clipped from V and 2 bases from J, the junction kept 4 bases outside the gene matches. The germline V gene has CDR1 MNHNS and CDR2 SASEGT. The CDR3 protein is CASSSTGAGANVLTF. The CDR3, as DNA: TGTGCCAGCAGCTCCACAGGGGCTGGGGCCAACGTCCTGACTTTC.